The subject of this entry is one T cell receptor beta chain. Its specificity is unknown. The germline gives CDR1 LNHDA, CDR2 SQIVND (reference sequence). Between the trimmed V and J ends, which lost 7 bases and 5 bases, there was a span of 17 bases. The CDR3 loop spans 14 amino acids. The data originate from a study of cytotoxic CD8 clonotypes in ibrutinib-treated CLL. At the level of the study: A median around 12 months of treatment, range 6 to 36, preceded the collection of response samples. Study-wide results and caveats: Baseline values of clonality outstripped age-matched healthy donors and followed circulating CD8+ T-cell counts. Clonality went higher at ibrutinib response and then dropped back toward baseline at progression.

Sequencing used immunoSEQ multiplex PCR; TCRdb keeps in-frame clones, though not all of them. The sample shows about 310,000 clones, roughly 80% of them seen only once. Frozen-stored PBMCs produced approximately 2 micrograms of genomic DNA for TCR beta libraries. This sequence originates from a human donor with chronic lymphocytic leukemia. This chain connects TRBV19 to TRBJ1-2; D call uncertain. Sequencing was performed on PBMCs, taken before ibrutinib treatment. CDR3 DNA sequence: TGTGCCAGTAACGGCAACAGCCCCATATATGGCTACACCTTC. Translated, it gives CASNGNSPIYGYTF.